These 32 T cell receptor beta chains originate from one sample sequenced in a study of T cell changes during pregnancy in multiple sclerosis. The table came from immunoSEQ multiplex PCR; TCRdb's copy has only in-frame clones and leaves some out. The sample has roughly 52,000 clones; 85% to 95% are singletons. The specimen comprised CD4+ T cells from peripheral blood mononuclear cells, sampled in the third trimester of pregnancy. These receptors all stem from a female donor with multiple sclerosis, enrolled in a pregnancy study.

The chain is built from TRBV6-5 and TRBJ1-6, with D tentatively TRBD1 (6 bases). There are 14 residues in the CDR3. Germline V lookup: CDR1 MNHEY, CDR2 SVGAGI. V was cut by 4 bases and J by 14 bases, with 18 bases left in between. CDR3 DNA sequence: TGTGCCAGCAGTTCCGAAGGGGGTTCAGGGGCCCTCCACTTT. Its translation: CASSSEGGSGALHF.

The chain employs TRBV18 and TRBJ2-7; the D gene is possibly TRBD2 (6 bases). V was shortened by 0 bases and J by 7 bases, with 16 bases between the two germline ends. The germline V gene has CDR1 KGHSH and CDR2 LQKENI. The CDR3 is 15 residues long. The CDR3 here is CASSPPVAGKQEQYF. CDR3 bases: TGTGCCAGCTCACCACCTGTGGCGGGAAAACAAGAGCAGTACTTC.

A few counts support this clone. The V call is TRBV19, the J call TRBJ2-7, with D hard to call. This CDR3 is built from 14 residues. Germline V gene sequence: CDR1 LNHDA, CDR2 SQIVND (reference sequence). Trimming took 5 bases from V and 0 from J, leaving 11 bases between them. DNA of the CDR3: TGTGCCAGTAGTCCACAGACCAGCTCCTACGAGCAGTACTTC. Translation: CASSPQTSSYEQYF.

This clone occurred once. This chain connects TRBV9 to TRBJ2-3; 10 nucleotides agree with TRBD2. The CDR3 contains 15 residues. V dropped 3 bases and J dropped 3; count of bases not matched to a gene: 4. Germline CDR1 SGDLS, CDR2 YYNGEE. CDR3 protein: CASSAGLAWTDTQYF. CDR3 bases: TGTGCCAGCAGCGCGGGACTAGCGTGGACAGATACGCAGTATTTT.

The genes are TRBV6-1 and TRBJ2-1; 10 bases are a match to TRBD1. The germline CDR1 and CDR2 sequences are MNHNS and SASEGT. This CDR3 has 14 amino acids. Unmatched junction bases numbered 2, after V lost 6 bases and J lost 3 bases. CDR3 in DNA: TGTGCCAGCAGCCGGACAGGGGGCTACAATGAGCAGTTCTTC. Translated: CASSRTGGYNEQFF.

The gene calls are TRBV5-1 and TRBJ1-2; D perhaps matches TRBD1 (6 bases). CDR3 length equals 14 residues. V lost 4 bases, J lost 4 bases, and 14 bases lay in between. Germline CDR1 and CDR2: SGHRS and YFSETQ. The CDR3 reads CASSPDRGSYGYTF. CDR3 in DNA: TGCGCCAGCAGCCCCGATAGGGGGAGCTATGGCTACACCTTC.

The gene calls are TRBV19 and TRBJ1-6; the D gene is possibly TRBD1 (5 bases). The CDR3 sequence is 14 residues long. Germline CDR1 and CDR2: LNHDA and SQIVND (reference sequence). Trimming pared 3 bases from V and 7 bases from J, leaving 10 bases between. CDR3 DNA sequence: TGTGCCAGTAGTATCACAGGCCGAAATTCACCCCTCCACTTT. Translating gives CASSITGRNSPLHF.

The chain joins TRBV6-5 to TRBJ2-2, with D perhaps TRBD1 (5 bases). Germline values: CDR1 MNHEY, CDR2 SVGAGI. Trimming left V 0 bases short and J 0 bases short, with 8 bases between. The CDR3 spans 16 residues. The CDR3 loop reads CASSYSGLANTGELFF. The CDR3 nucleotides read TGTGCCAGCAGTTACTCGGGGCTAGCGAACACCGGGGAGCTGTTTTTT.

This sequence joins TRBV19 and TRBJ1-5, with 9 bases fitting TRBD1. V gave up 2 bases and J gave up 6 bases; unmatched junction bases: 8. The germline gives CDR1 LNHDA, CDR2 SQIVND (reference sequence). The length of the CDR3 is 16 residues. The CDR3 region is CASSIPGQGVGQPQHF. For the CDR3, the DNA is TGTGCCAGTAGTATACCGGGACAGGGAGTAGGTCAGCCCCAGCATTTT.

This CDR3 reads CAWSFRGLWRAKNIQYF. The CDR3 bases are TGTGCCTGGAGTTTCAGGGGCTTATGGAGAGCCAAAAACATTCAGTACTTC. This rearrangement joins TRBV30 to TRBJ2-4, with D perhaps matching TRBD1 (6 bases). CDR3 length: 17 residues. Germline V gene sequence: CDR1 GTSNPN, CDR2 SVGIG (reference sequence). Trimming left V 2 bases short and J 0 bases short, with 17 bases between.

The count of this clone is one. In DNA form, the CDR3 reads TGTGCCAGCGGGGGACAGCCGTTTGGCTATGGCTACACCTTC. It translates to CASGGQPFGYGYTF. This chain links TRBV5-4 with TRBJ1-2; 7 bases map to TRBD1. Trimming at V came to 7 bases and at J to 4 bases, leaving 10 bases not matched to a gene. The germline V gene encodes CDR1 SGHNT and CDR2 YYREEE (reference sequence). This CDR3 is built from 14 residues.

The chain combines TRBV6-5 with TRBJ2-7, with TRBD1 matching 10 bases. The CDR3 consists of 14 residues. J lost 2 bases, V lost 2 bases, and 0 bases had no gene match. The germline CDR1 and CDR2 sequences are MNHEY and SVGAGI. The CDR3 DNA is TGTGCCAGCAGTTACGGACAGGGGGCCTACGAGCAGTACTTC. This sequence encodes CASSYGQGAYEQYF.

The J gene is TRBJ1-2, the V gene TRBV6-1; a possible D gene is TRBD1 (5 bases). Looked up from germline, CDR1 is MNHNS and CDR2 is SASEGT. Trimming removed 4 bases at V and 2 bases at J, with 14 bases between. The length of the CDR3 is 15 residues. The CDR3: CASSVPGLLNYGYTF. DNA of the CDR3: TGTGCCAGCAGTGTTCCGGGACTTCTAAACTATGGCTACACCTTC.

The chain recombines TRBV9 with TRBJ1-4; 7 positions agree with TRBD1. The CDR3 has 15 residues. V gave up 4 bases and J gave up 5 bases; unmatched junction bases: 8. From germline, CDR1 is SGDLS and CDR2 YYNGEE. The CDR3 region is CASSPRTGGNEKLFF. The CDR3 nucleotides are TGTGCCAGCAGCCCACGGACAGGCGGAAATGAAAAACTGTTTTTT.

The V and J genes are TRBV18 and TRBJ2-5, with 7 bases aligning to TRBD2. Trimming took 3 bases from V and 2 from J; bases not matched to a gene: 9. The CDR3 consists of 16 residues. CDR1 KGHSH and CDR2 LQKENI come from the germline V gene. DNA of the CDR3: TGTGCCAGCTCACCCCGGGGGAGCGGGGTTCAAGAGACCCAGTACTTC. Translated, it gives CASSPRGSGVQETQYF.

The V call is TRBV4-3, the J call TRBJ2-7; 13 bases agree with TRBD2. V trimming: 1 base; J trimming: 1 base; junction bases outside the gene matches: 4. The V gene's germline CDR1 is LGHNA and CDR2 YSLEER. The CDR3 sequence is 17 residues long. In DNA, the CDR3 is TGCGCCAGCAGCCAAGGGTTGACTAGCGGGAGGTCCTACGAGCAGTACTTC. This encodes CASSQGLTSGRSYEQYF.

The V call is TRBV5-1, the J call TRBJ1-4; 7 bases are shared with TRBD1. Trimming removed 2 bases from V and 6 bases from J; junction bases left unmatched: 4. The CDR3 runs to 14 residues. The V gene's germline CDR1 is SGHRS and CDR2 YFSETQ. The CDR3 sequence: CASSLNRGDEKLFF. The CDR3 DNA reads as TGCGCCAGCAGCTTAAACAGGGGAGATGAAAAACTGTTTTTT.

The CDR3 is CASSLGPGTGGNTIYF. The CDR3 DNA is TGTGCCAGCAGCTTAGGCCCCGGGACAGGGGGAAACACCATATATTTT. The V and J genes are TRBV7-2 and TRBJ1-3; TRBD1 matches 9 bases. Trimming removed 1 base from V and 4 bases from J; junction bases left unmatched: 5. Germline CDR1 is SGHTA and CDR2 is FQGNSA. This CDR3 contains 16 residues.

V and J are TRBV10-3 and TRBJ2-3, with D hard to call. The germline V and J ends were trimmed by 2 bases and 2 bases, with 11 bases remaining between them. Germline values: CDR1 ENHRY, CDR2 SYGVKD. The CDR3 has 15 residues. The CDR3 bases are TGTGCCATCAGTGAGGCGACTGCCTCCACAGATACGCAGTATTTT. This sequence encodes CAISEATASTDTQYF.

The chain recombines TRBV5-6 with TRBJ2-7, with 9 bases fitting TRBD2. The CDR3 covers 15 residues. Germline CDR1 and CDR2: SGHDT and YYEEEE. With 4 bases clipped from V and 4 bases from J, the junction kept 9 bases outside the gene matches. The CDR3 DNA sequence: TGTGCCAGCAGCCCCCGAGATAGCGGGGGATACGAGCAGTACTTC. Protein product: CASSPRDSGGYEQYF.

J is TRBJ2-7 and V is TRBV19; tentative D call: TRBD1 (5 bases). Germline lookup yields CDR1 LNHDA and CDR2 SQIVND (reference sequence). The CDR3 runs to 13 residues. V shed 8 bases and J shed 4 bases, with 15 bases lying between them. The CDR3 here is CASSQGRAYEQYF. The CDR3 region has the DNA TGTGCCAGTTCTCAGGGTCGGGCGTACGAGCAGTACTTC.

The chain recombines TRBV5-1 with TRBJ2-2; D might be TRBD1 (6 bases). The germline CDR1 and CDR2 sequences are SGHRS and YFSETQ. The CDR3 has 17 amino acids. V was trimmed by 6 bases and J by 4 bases, leaving 22 bases between them. CDR3: CASTDPRDTKTTGELFF. DNA of the CDR3: TGCGCCAGCACCGACCCCCGGGACACCAAAACCACCGGGGAGCTGTTTTTT. The variable domain in full, completed from reference TRBV5-1 and TRBJ2-2, reads KAGVTQTPRYLIKTRGQQVTLSCSPISGHRSVSWYQQTPGQGLQFLFEYFSETQRNKGNFPGRFSGRQFSNSRSEMNVSTLELGDSALYLCASTDPRDTKTTGELFFGEGSRLTVL.

The chain is built from TRBV27 and TRBJ1-2, with 7 bases matching TRBD1. This CDR3 has 13 residues. The V segment lost 3 bases and the J segment 3 bases; nucleotides outside the gene matches: 1. The germline CDR1 and CDR2 sequences are MNHEY and SMNVEV (reference sequence). In nucleotides, the CDR3 is TGTGCCAGCAGTTTTACAGGGGACTATGGCTACACCTTC. Translating gives CASSFTGDYGYTF.

The V and J genes are TRBV5-1 and TRBJ2-2, with D possibly matching TRBD1 (5 bases). Germline CDR1 is SGHRS and CDR2 is YFSETQ. CDR3 size: 15 residues. Trimming took off 4 bases at V and 0 bases at J, with 10 bases between the two ends. DNA of the CDR3: TGCGCCAGCAGCGAGCACAGGACGAACACCGGGGAGCTGTTTTTT. Translation: CASSEHRTNTGELFF.

This chain joins TRBV6-1 and TRBJ2-7; D may be TRBD1 (5 bases). Germline CDR1 and CDR2: MNHNS and SASEGT. Deletions cut 4 bases from V and 2 bases from J, with 27 bases between. The CDR3 contains 19 residues. CDR3 amino acids: CASSGTGQGIFPLPYEQYF. The CDR3 region has the DNA TGTGCCAGCAGTGGGACGGGCCAGGGTATTTTTCCCCTCCCCTACGAGCAGTACTTC.

V usage is TRBV7-3 and J usage is TRBJ1-1; tentatively, D is TRBD1 (5 bases). Deletions cut 0 bases from V and 4 bases from J, with 6 bases between. The CDR3 spans 13 residues. Germline CDR1 and CDR2: SGHTA and FQGTGA. CDR3 in amino acids: CASSLTRGTEAFF. The CDR3 DNA is TGTGCCAGCAGCTTAACTAGGGGCACTGAAGCTTTCTTT.

V usage is TRBV5-1 and J usage is TRBJ2-7; 7 bases are shared with TRBD1. V gave up 2 bases and J gave up 4 bases; unmatched junction bases: 3. Per the germline V gene, CDR1 is SGHRS and CDR2 is YFSETQ. This CDR3 is built from 13 residues. The CDR3 sequence: CASSFDRAYEQYF. The CDR3 region has the DNA TGCGCCAGCAGCTTCGACAGGGCTTACGAGCAGTACTTC.

This rearrangement joins TRBV30 to TRBJ1-5; 7 positions match TRBD1. The germline V gene has CDR1 GTSNPN and CDR2 SVGIG (reference sequence). With V trimmed by 2 bases and J by 2 bases, 6 bases remained unmatched. The CDR3 consists of 15 residues. The CDR3: CAWSQGGLGNQPQHF. The CDR3, as DNA: TGTGCCTGGAGTCAAGGGGGCCTCGGCAATCAGCCCCAGCATTTT.

In the case of this clone: At one end, the junction sequence differs from germline, possibly due to a read error. This chain uses TRBV2 with TRBJ2-4; 7 bases align to TRBD1. This CDR3 is 11 amino acids long. Germline lookup yields CDR1 SNHLY and CDR2 FYNNEI. CDR3 sequence: CASSDWGQIDF. Here the CDR3 DNA reads TGTGCCAGCAGTGATTGGGGACAGATAGACTTC.

The rearrangement links TRBV4-1 to TRBJ1-2, with 10 bases identical to TRBD1. J was trimmed by 1 base and V by 4 bases; bases with no gene match: 6. CDR1 and CDR2 from the germline V gene are MGHRA and YSYEKL. This CDR3 has 16 amino acids. CDR3 protein: CASSLTGTGDNYGYTF. The CDR3 DNA follows: TGCGCCAGCAGCCTGACCGGGACAGGGGATAACTATGGCTACACCTTC.

The chain links TRBV11-2 to TRBJ1-3; 7 nucleotides match TRBD1. CDR1 and CDR2 from the germline V gene are SGHAT and FQNNGV. Unmatched junction bases numbered 4, after V lost 3 bases and J lost 5 bases. There are 14 residues in the CDR3. In DNA form, the CDR3 reads TGTGCCAGCAGCTTGGGACAGCTTAGAAACACCATATATTTT. Its protein product is CASSLGQLRNTIYF.

The rearrangement uses TRBV11-2 and TRBJ2-5; 9 nucleotides line up with TRBD2. V lost 5 bases to trimming and J lost 4 bases; unmatched junction nucleotides: 8. The CDR3 runs 15 residues. CDR1 is SGHAT, CDR2 FQNNGV, per germline. The CDR3 bases are TGTGCCAGCAGCCTCGGGCGGGGGGGGGTAGAGACCCAGTACTTC. Its protein is CASSLGRGGVETQYF.